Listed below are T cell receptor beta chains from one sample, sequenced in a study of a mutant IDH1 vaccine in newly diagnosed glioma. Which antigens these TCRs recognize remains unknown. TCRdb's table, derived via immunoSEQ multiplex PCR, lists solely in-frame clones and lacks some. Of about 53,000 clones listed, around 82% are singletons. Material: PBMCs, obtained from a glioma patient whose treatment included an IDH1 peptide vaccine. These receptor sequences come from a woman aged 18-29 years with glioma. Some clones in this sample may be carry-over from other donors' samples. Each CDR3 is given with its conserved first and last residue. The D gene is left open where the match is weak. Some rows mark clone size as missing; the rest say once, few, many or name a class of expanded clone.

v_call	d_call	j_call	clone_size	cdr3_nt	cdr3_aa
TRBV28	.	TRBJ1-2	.	TGTGCCAGTGCACCCGGGGATTGGGGTGGCTACACCTTC	CASAPGDWGGYTF
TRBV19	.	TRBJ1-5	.	TGTGCCAGTAGTAACGGATGGAATCAGCCCCAGCATTTT	CASSNGWNQPQHF
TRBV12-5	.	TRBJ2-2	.	TGTGCTAGTGGTTTGGGAGGGGCCGGGGAGCTGTTTTTT	CASGLGGAGELFF
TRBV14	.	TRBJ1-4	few	TGTGCCAGCAGCCAAAAGTTGCGGACTAATGAAAAACTGTTTTTT	CASSQKLRTNEKLFF
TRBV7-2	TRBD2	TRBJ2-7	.	TGTGCCAGCAGCTCCGGGACTAGCGGGACCGAGCAGTACTTC	CASSSGTSGTEQYF
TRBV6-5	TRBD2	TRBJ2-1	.	TGTGCCAGCAGTTACTCGACTAGCGTTAGCTGGCTCTTC	CASSYSTSVSWLF
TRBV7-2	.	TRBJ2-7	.	TGTGCCAGCAGCGTTTTCCCGGGGCCCTACGAGCAGTACTTC	CASSVFPGPYEQYF
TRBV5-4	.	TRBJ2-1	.	TGTGCCAGCAGCTTGGCCGTCGGATTTTACAATGAGCAGTTCTTC	CASSLAVGFYNEQFF
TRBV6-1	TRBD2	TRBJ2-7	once	TGTGCCAGCAGTGAAGAAGAAGTAGCGGGTCTTAGCTCCTACGAGCAGTACTTC	CASSEEEVAGLSSYEQYF
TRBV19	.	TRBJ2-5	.	TGTGCCAGTAGTGGCCGCTCTGGGCAGGGGCAAGAGACCCAGTACTTC	CASSGRSGQGQETQYF
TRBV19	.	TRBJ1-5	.	TGTGCCAGTACTCCTAGGGGGTTGGCGAGCAATCAGCCCCAGCATTTT	CASTPRGLASNQPQHF
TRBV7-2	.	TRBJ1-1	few	TGTGCCAGCAGTTTTGGGATGGACGGGCAGGAAGCTTTCTTT	CASSFGMDGQEAFF
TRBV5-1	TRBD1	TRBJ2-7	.	TGCGCCAGCGGCCTTTCTCCGGGACAGGGGGCTTACGAGCAGTACTTC	CASGLSPGQGAYEQYF
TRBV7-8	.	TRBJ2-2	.	TGTGCCAGCAGCTTCGACAGAGCCACCGGGGAGCTGTTTTTT	CASSFDRATGELFF
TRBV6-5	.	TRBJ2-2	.	TGTGCCAGCAGAAGAGACCCCGGGGAGCTGTTTTTT	CASRRDPGELFF
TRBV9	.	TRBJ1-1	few	TGTGCCAGCAGCGTTGGGGGCACTGAAGCTTTCTTT	CASSVGGTEAFF
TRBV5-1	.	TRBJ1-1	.	TGCGCCAGCAGCTTGTTGCAGAACACTGAAGCTTTCTTT	CASSLLQNTEAFF
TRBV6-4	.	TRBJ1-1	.	TGTGCCAGCAGTGAGCAGCTCCAGGGTACTGAAGCTTTCTTT	CASSEQLQGTEAFF
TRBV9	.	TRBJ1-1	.	TGTGCCAGCAGCTCCCAGGTCGCGATGAACACTGAAGCTTTCTTT	CASSSQVAMNTEAFF
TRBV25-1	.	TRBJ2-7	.	TGTGCCAGCAGTGAATATCTGGACGAGCAGTACTTC	CASSEYLDEQYF
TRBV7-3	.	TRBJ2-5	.	TGTGCCAGCAGCTTGGAGGCCCAGTACTTC	CASSLEAQYF
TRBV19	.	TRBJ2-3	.	TGTGCCAGTAGCCGCACAGATACGCAGTATTTT	CASSRTDTQYF
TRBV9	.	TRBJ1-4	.	TGTGCCAGCAGCCCCCCCTGGAATGAAAAACTGTTTTTT	CASSPPWNEKLFF
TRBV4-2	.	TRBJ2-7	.	TGTGCCAGCAGCCAAGGAGGGACATACGACGAGCAGTACTTC	CASSQGGTYDEQYF
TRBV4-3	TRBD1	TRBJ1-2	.	TGCGCCAGCAGCCAAGATACTCGAGGGGGCGTTGGCTACACCTTC	CASSQDTRGGVGYTF
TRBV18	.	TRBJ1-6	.	TGTGCCAGCTCACCAATCCCGCCCACTTTAAATTCACCCCTCCACTTT	CASSPIPPTLNSPLHF
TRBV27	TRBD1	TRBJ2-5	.	TGTGCCAGCAGTAACCGGGACAGGGGGGGAGAGACCCAGTACTTC	CASSNRDRGGETQYF
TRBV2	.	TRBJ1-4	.	TGTGCCAGCTACCTCCGGCGGGGGTCTAATGAAAAACTGTTTTTT	CASYLRRGSNEKLFF
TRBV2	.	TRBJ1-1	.	TGTGCCAGCAGTGAAGACAAGGCCCCGGAGACTGAAGCTTTCTTT	CASSEDKAPETEAFF
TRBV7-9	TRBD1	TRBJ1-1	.	TGTGCCAGCAGCTTAGGCGGGGACAGGCACACTGAAGCTTTCTTT	CASSLGGDRHTEAFF
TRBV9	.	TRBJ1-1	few	TGTGCCAGCAGCGTCCTCTTAGACACGGCGAACACTGAAGCTTTCTTT	CASSVLLDTANTEAFF